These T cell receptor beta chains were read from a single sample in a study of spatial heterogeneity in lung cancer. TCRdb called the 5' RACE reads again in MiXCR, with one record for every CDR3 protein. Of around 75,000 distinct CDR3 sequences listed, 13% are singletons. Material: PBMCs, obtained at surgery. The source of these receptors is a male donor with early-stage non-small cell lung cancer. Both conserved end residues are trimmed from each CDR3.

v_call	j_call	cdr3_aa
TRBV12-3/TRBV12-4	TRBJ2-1	ASSRKGESSYNEQF
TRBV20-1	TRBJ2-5	SARDLRRESQETQY
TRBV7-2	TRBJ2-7	ASQGGTDFYEQY
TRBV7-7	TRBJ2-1	ASSRSGGTYNEQF
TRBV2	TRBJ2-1	ASTFTGRPPF
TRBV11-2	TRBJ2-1	ASSLGPSGSF
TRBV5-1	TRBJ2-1	ASRPPSGGSYNEQF
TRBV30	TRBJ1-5	AWSPPGGNQPQH
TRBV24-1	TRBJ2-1	ATSDRTSGTYNEQF
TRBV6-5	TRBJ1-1	ASSTPPGNEAF
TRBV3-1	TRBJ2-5	ASSHLAGLKEETQY
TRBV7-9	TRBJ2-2	ASSLRQGINTGELF
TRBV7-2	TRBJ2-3	ASSWVAEDTQY
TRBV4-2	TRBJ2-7	ASSQIGVSYEQY
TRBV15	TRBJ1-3	ATSHVRATGNTIY
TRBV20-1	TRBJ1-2	SATPGGRNYGYT
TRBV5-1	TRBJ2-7	ASAAIYKNEQY
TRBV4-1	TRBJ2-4	ASGQGAKNIQY
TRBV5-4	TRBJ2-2	ASSPAGSGGFAGELF
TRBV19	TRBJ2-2	ASSRDRVKGGELF
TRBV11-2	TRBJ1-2	ASSLVAGGDYGYT
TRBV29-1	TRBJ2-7	SVEEGTGDYEQY
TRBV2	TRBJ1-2	ASSGRGTYGYT
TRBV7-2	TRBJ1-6	ASSLDSPYNSPLH
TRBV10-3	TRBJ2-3	AITDTDTQY
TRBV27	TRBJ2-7	ASSPLAGGSYEQY
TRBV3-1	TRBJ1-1	ASSQGLQGIMNTEAF
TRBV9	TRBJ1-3	ASSTLHGTSGNTIY
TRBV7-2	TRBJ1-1	ASSPSWGMSTEAF
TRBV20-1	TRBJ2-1	SAGGGLRNNEQF
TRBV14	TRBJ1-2	ASSLGPTLANYGYT
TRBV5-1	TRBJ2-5	ASSLGPLGETQY
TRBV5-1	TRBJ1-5	ASSWGDGNQPQH
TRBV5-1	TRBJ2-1	ASSTGPPAYNEQF
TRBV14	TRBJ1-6	ASSQGGNGSPLH
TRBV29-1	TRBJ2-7	SVRVISYEQY
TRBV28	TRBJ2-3	ASSSTQGWY
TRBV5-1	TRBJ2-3	ASSSRLAGPDTQY
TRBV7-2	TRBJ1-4	ASSQREFNEKLF
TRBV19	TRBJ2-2	ASSQDRVYGELF
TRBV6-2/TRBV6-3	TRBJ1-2	ASSFTPGTGVGYT
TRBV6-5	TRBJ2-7	ATRGLAGQGEQY
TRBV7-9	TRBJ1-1	ASSPTGLNTEAF
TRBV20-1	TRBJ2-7	SAGGRGGYSYEQY
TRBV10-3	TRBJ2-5	AVQRGETQY
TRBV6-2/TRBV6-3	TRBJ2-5	ASSPGQGMLRQETQY
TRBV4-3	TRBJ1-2	ASSQGGLNDYGYT
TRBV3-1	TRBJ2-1	ASSPGLVDDEQF
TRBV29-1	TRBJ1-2	SVRDTYYGYT
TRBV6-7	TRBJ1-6	ASRVIPGQRASQTPTPLH